This T cell receptor beta chain emerged from a study of regulatory T cells in long-lasting Graves disease. CDR1 is MDHEN, CDR2 SYDVKM, per germline. This CDR3 has 14 residues. Deletions cut 6 bases from V and 0 bases from J, with 9 bases between. As to time point: newly diagnosed GD, antithyroid drugs for less than 3 months. RNA extracted from PBMCs served as the sequencing template. From an endocrinology department in Xi'an, China, came the patients. The authors drew 9 to 9.5 milliliters of peripheral blood into EDTA tubes. This clonotype showed up many times. The authors built TCR beta libraries using iRepertoire HTBI primers and Arm-PCR of CDR3 regions. TCRdb passed the multiplex PCR reads through MiXCR, listing each CDR3 protein once. There are around 450,000 distinct CDR3 sequences in the sample; around 16% occur only once, and 9% to 15% lies in the top ten. These same data were also listed under a study on T cells in Graves' hyperthyroidism and ophthalmopathy. That study reports: The TCR CDR3 first-round RT-PCR relied on the HTBI primer set.

Sequenced here: peripheral blood mononuclear cells (PBMCs), sampled at new diagnosis, from a patient treated with antithyroid drugs. This chain connects TRBV28 to TRBJ1-5; D is undetermined. The receptor comes from a man aged 35-49 years with Graves disease. The CDR3 bases are TGTGCCAGCAGAGGAGGCTATAGCAATCAGCCCCAGCATTTT. This gives the protein CASRGGYSNQPQHF. Complete variable domain (other parts from reference TRBV28 and TRBJ1-5): DVKVTQSSRYLVKRTGEKVFLECVQDMDHENMFWYRQDPGLGLRLIYFSYDVKMKEKGDIPEGYSVSREKKERFSLILESASTNQTSMYLCASRGGYSNQPQHFGDGTRLSIL.